A selection of T cell receptor beta chains follows, all from one sample in a study of cytomegalovirus exposure and HLA in healthy donors. Using immunoSEQ multiplex PCR, the repertoire was profiled, and TCRdb retains in-frame clones only, with some absent. The table includes nearly 110,000 clones, about 87% detected once. Source material: PBMCs. The receptors stem from a young woman in good health and CMV-seropositive. Each CDR3 is given with its conserved first and last residue. A D gene is named only where the DNA matches it firmly. Expanded clones are given a class, and other clones once, few, many or no size at all.

j_call | d_call | clone_size | v_call | cdr3_nt | cdr3_aa
TRBJ1-3 | TRBD1 | - | TRBV5-1 | TGCGCCAGCAGCTTGGCCGGGACAGCCTCTGGAAACACCATATATTTT | CASSLAGTASGNTIYF
TRBJ1-2 | TRBD1 | - | TRBV11-2 | TGTGCCAGCAGCCCTACTAGGACGGCAGGGGGTTCTAACTATGGCTACACCTTC | CASSPTRTAGGSNYGYTF
TRBJ1-4 | - | - | TRBV28 | TGTGCCAGCCTACAGGGATCTAATGAAAAACTGTTTTTT | CASLQGSNEKLFF
TRBJ1-2 | - | - | TRBV28 | TGTGCCAGCAGTTTAGGTACAGGTTGGACTAACTATGGCTACACCTTC | CASSLGTGWTNYGYTF
TRBJ1-1 | TRBD1 | - | TRBV5-5 | TGTGCCAGCAGCTCATCCCCCGGGACAGGGGACACTGAAGCTTTCTTT | CASSSSPGTGDTEAFF
TRBJ2-7 | - | - | TRBV6-5 | TGTGCCAGCAGGCCCCTAGTCAGCTCCTACGAGCAGTACTTC | CASRPLVSSYEQYF
TRBJ1-2 | TRBD1 | once | TRBV18 | TGTGCCAGCTCGCCCTCCGGGACAGACGATGGCTACACCTTC | CASSPSGTDDGYTF
TRBJ1-6 | TRBD1 | - | TRBV2 | TGTGCCAGCAGTAGAACAGGGGTAGGGGATTCACCCCTCCACTTT | CASSRTGVGDSPLHF
TRBJ2-1 | - | - | TRBV27 | TGTGCCAGCAGTTTCAGTCAGGGCATCTCCTACAATGAGCAGTTCTTC | CASSFSQGISYNEQFF
TRBJ1-6 | - | - | TRBV27 | TGTGCCAGCAGTTTGGTCCGGGGGGCGTATAATTCACCCCTCCACTTT | CASSLVRGAYNSPLHF
TRBJ1-2 | TRBD1 | - | TRBV5-1 | TGCGCCAGCAGCTTGGTTGGACAGGACTATGGCTACACCTTC | CASSLVGQDYGYTF
TRBJ2-3 | TRBD2 | - | TRBV19 | TGTGCCAGTAGTATGACTAGCGGGGGGCACACAGATACGCAGTATTTT | CASSMTSGGHTDTQYF
TRBJ1-5 | TRBD1 | - | TRBV6-6 | TGTGCCAGCAGTCACGGACAGGGCCCCCAGCCCCAGCATTTT | CASSHGQGPQPQHF
TRBJ2-1 | TRBD2 | - | TRBV9 | TGTGCCAGCAGCGTAGAAAGCGGGGGGGCCGGCAATGAGCAGTTCTTC | CASSVESGGAGNEQFF
TRBJ2-1 | - | few | TRBV27 | TGTGCCAGCAGTTCGCTAGGAGACTCCTACAATGAGCAGTTCTTC | CASSSLGDSYNEQFF
TRBJ1-3 | - | - | TRBV5-6 | TGTGCCAGCAGCTCCGGGGGGTCTGGAAACACCATATATTTT | CASSSGGSGNTIYF
TRBJ1-2 | - | - | TRBV28 | TGTGCCAGCAGTTTACAAGGATGGAGGGGCACCTTC | CASSLQGWRGTF
TRBJ2-7 | TRBD1 | - | TRBV2 | TGTGCCAGCAGCGAGGGACAGGGGGCGGATCACGAGCAGTACTTC | CASSEGQGADHEQYF
TRBJ2-7 | - | - | TRBV7-9 | TGTGCCAGCAGCGGGCACATCGACATGGGCGAGCAGTACTTC | CASSGHIDMGEQYF
TRBJ1-5 | - | - | TRBV5-8 | TGTGCCAGCAGCTTGTTAACAGGGAGCAATCAGCCCCAGCATTTT | CASSLLTGSNQPQHF
TRBJ2-1 | - | - | TRBV7-9 | TGTGCCAGCAGCGCCCACGGAGGAGGTCGTTGGTTCTTC | CASSAHGGGRWFF
TRBJ2-7 | - | few | TRBV2 | TGTGCCAGCAGGTATTCCTACGAGCAGTACTTC | CASRYSYEQYF
TRBJ1-1 | - | once | TRBV18 | TGTGCCAGCTCACCGGACACCCGATTTGAAGCTTTCTTT | CASSPDTRFEAFF
TRBJ2-2 | - | - | TRBV27 | TGTGCCAGCAGTTTGGGCACGTCCGTGAACACCGGGGAGCTGTTTTTT | CASSLGTSVNTGELFF
TRBJ1-1 | TRBD1 | - | TRBV28 | TGTGCCAGCAGTTTGGAAGGGGGCAAAGACAGGACTGAAGCTTTCTTT | CASSLEGGKDRTEAFF
TRBJ1-1 | - | - | TRBV4-1 | TGCGCCAGCAGCCAAGATCCCGGTCTGAACACTGAAGCTTTCTTT | CASSQDPGLNTEAFF
TRBJ2-6 | TRBD1 | - | TRBV2 | TGTGCCAGCAGACAGGACAGGGCCGGGGCCAACGTCCTGACTTTC | CASRQDRAGANVLTF
TRBJ1-2 | - | - | TRBV4-3 | TGCGCCAGCAGCCAAGATTGGAGAAGGGGCAGGGGCGATGGCTACACCTTC | CASSQDWRRGRGDGYTF
TRBJ2-4 | TRBD1 | - | TRBV11-2 | TGTGCCAGCAGCCCGGGGACAGGTGGGGACATTCAGTACTTC | CASSPGTGGDIQYF
TRBJ1-5 | - | - | TRBV7-9 | TGTGCCAGCAGCTTAGGGTCGGGGAATCAGCCCCAGCATTTT | CASSLGSGNQPQHF
TRBJ2-7 | TRBD2 | - | TRBV13 | TGTGCCAGCAGCCCGAGACTAGCGGGGGGACCCTACGAGCAGTACTTC | CASSPRLAGGPYEQYF
TRBJ1-1 | - | - | TRBV19 | TGTGCCAGTAGTATTATTACGGGGAACACTGAAGCTTTCTTT | CASSIITGNTEAFF
TRBJ2-3 | - | - | TRBV4-2 | TGTGCCAGCAGCTTTACGGGGGGCCGGGGCACAGATACGCAGTATTTT | CASSFTGGRGTDTQYF
TRBJ1-2 | TRBD1 | - | TRBV7-9 | TGTGCCAGCAGCTTAGCAAGGACAGGGCCTGGCTACACCTTC | CASSLARTGPGYTF
TRBJ1-5 | - | - | TRBV6-5 | TGTGCCAGCAGGCCCTACCTCGGCAATCAGCCCCAGCATTTT | CASRPYLGNQPQHF
TRBJ2-5 | TRBD1 | - | TRBV29-1 | TGCAGCGTTGGTGAGGGACAGAGGGAGACCCAGTACTTC | CSVGEGQRETQYF
TRBJ2-7 | TRBD1 | - | TRBV27 | TGTGCCAGCAGACCCGGGACAGGGTACGAGCAGTACTTC | CASRPGTGYEQYF
TRBJ2-1 | - | - | TRBV4-2 | TGTGCCAGCAGCCAGTCCGGGATACGGATCTACAATGAGCAGTTCTTC | CASSQSGIRIYNEQFF
TRBJ2-3 | TRBD1 | - | TRBV27 | TGTGCCAGCAGTTTAAGGGACAGGGGCACAGATACGCAGTATTTT | CASSLRDRGTDTQYF
TRBJ1-6 | - | - | TRBV19 | TGTGCCAGTAGTATATTGGGACACCATAATTCACCCCTCCACTTT | CASSILGHHNSPLHF
TRBJ1-2 | - | - | TRBV18 | TGTGCCAGCTCACCACCTGGGTCAGGGGCGCTTTCCTATGGCTACACCTTC | CASSPPGSGALSYGYTF
TRBJ2-1 | TRBD2 | - | TRBV9 | TGTGCCAGCAGCGTGGGAACTAGCGGACTAAGCTCCTACAATGAGCAGTTCTTC | CASSVGTSGLSSYNEQFF
TRBJ1-2 | - | - | TRBV28 | TGTGCCAGCAGAGCCGGGGGGTCCTATGGCTACACCTTC | CASRAGGSYGYTF
TRBJ2-4 | TRBD1 | - | TRBV27 | TGTGCCAGCAGGGGGACAGGGCCTATAGCCAAAAACATTCAGTACTTC | CASRGTGPIAKNIQYF
TRBJ2-3 | TRBD2 | - | TRBV27 | TGTGCCAGCAGTATTAGCGGGAGCACAGATACGCAGTATTTT | CASSISGSTDTQYF
TRBJ1-6 | TRBD1 | - | TRBV4-1 | TGCGCCAGCAGCCAAGCGGGGCAGGGGGTGGACCCCCTCCACTTT | CASSQAGQGVDPLHF
TRBJ1-1 | - | - | TRBV7-2 | TGTGCCAGCAGCTTACAGGTCGGGAACACTGAAGCTTTCTTT | CASSLQVGNTEAFF
TRBJ1-2 | TRBD1 | few | TRBV9 | TGTGCCAGCAGCGAGGGGACAGGGCGGAACTATGGCTACACCTTC | CASSEGTGRNYGYTF
TRBJ2-1 | - | - | TRBV29-1 | TGCAGCGTTGAAGTGGCAGACAATGAGCAGTTCTTC | CSVEVADNEQFF
TRBJ1-6 | - | - | TRBV7-8 | TGTGCCAGCAGCACAGAACAGGTTGTTAATTCACCCCTCCACTTT | CASSTEQVVNSPLHF
TRBJ2-5 | - | - | TRBV28 | TGTGCCAGCAGTTTAGGGAGGGGGGAGACCCAGTACTTC | CASSLGRGETQYF
TRBJ2-5 | - | - | TRBV29-1 | TGCAGCGTTGAATCCCAGCGGGAGACCCAGTACTTC | CSVESQRETQYF